One sample yielded the 2 T cell receptor beta chains listed below, sequenced in a study of tumor-infiltrating lymphocytes in primary liver carcinoma. The template, roughly 510 ng total RNA, yielded TCR beta cDNA made with a constant-region primer. Slightly modified ARM-PCR served as the procedure for the TCR beta libraries. These libraries came from three rounds of nested multiplex PCR. Investigators reported that the first two PCR rounds, at around 9 cycles each, used TRBV1-TRBV30 forward primers with a C-beta reverse primer. Via MiXCR, TCRdb re-called the multiplex PCR reads, giving one row per CDR3 protein. The profile shows some 110,000 distinct CDR3 sequences, approximately 64% of them singletons. It was from 20-30 mg of unsorted bulk tissue that RNA and DNA were co-extracted. Material for sequencing was liver tumor tissue from sampling region 3. The subset is: tumor region T3, left-lateral pole. Receptors originate from a woman in her sixties or seventies with primary liver carcinoma and hepatitis B virus infection.

Ten or more counts support this clonotype. V and J are TRBV4-1 and TRBJ2-5; the D is unclear. The length of the CDR3 is 14 residues. The germline CDR1 and CDR2 sequences are MGHRA and YSYEKL. V gave up 5 bases and J gave up 3 bases, with 13 bases separating them. CDR3: CASSYVGAKETQYF. CDR3 DNA: TGCGCCAGCAGCTACGTCGGAGCAAAAGAGACCCAGTACTTC.

A word on this clonotype: A junction end diverges from the germline sequence, so it may reflect a read error. The chain joins TRBV5-5 to TRBJ2-3, with TRBD1 identical over 9 bases. The CDR3 runs to 17 residues. Per germline, CDR1 SGHKS and CDR2 YYEKEE (reference sequence). The CDR3 DNA is TGTGCTAGCAGCATCTTATTGGGGGGACAGGGAACAGATACGCAGTATTTT. Protein product: CASSILLGGQGTDTQYF.